This entry concerns a single T cell receptor beta chain. This entry is derived from a study of blood T cell repertoires in COVID-19. Across the whole study: Sources were T cells, B-cell-depleted T cells, or PBMCs; the material itself was cDNA or gDNA.

Per the authors' pipeline: How many nucleated cells were present was estimated from reference gene primer amplification. Here immunoSEQ multiplex PCR was the method, and the copy in TCRdb shows in-frame clones only, minus some. V and J calls and clone size follow that table, whereas D and trimming were derived from the DNA. The table records 35,000 to 50,000 clones, about 86% of them present only once. Germline V CDR1 and CDR2: MGHRA, YSYEKL. The CDR3 contains 15 residues. The ends were cut back, 4 bases at V and 4 bases at J, with 13 bases in the middle. V usage is TRBV4-1 and J usage is TRBJ1-4, with D possibly matching TRBD1 (5 bases). The source material was peripheral blood. The receptor was isolated from a man between 65 and 85 years old with acute or convalescent COVID-19. This chain's CDR3 is CASSRAEGNNEKLFF. The CDR3 nucleotides are TGCGCCAGCAGCCGAGCGGAGGGGAATAATGAAAAACTGTTTTTT.